A single sample gave rise to the 22 T cell receptor beta chains below, sequenced in a study of immune characterization of retroperitoneal liposarcoma (dated by TCRdb to the late 2010s). Libraries were prepared through PCR. TCRdb lists the instrument as NextSeq 500. TCRdb itself trimmed the public reads at Q25 with fastp, ran MiXCR and retained productive beta chains. Every CDR3 protein is listed once, alongside the most common genes and DNA of its rows. The sample has more than 9,000 distinct CDR3 sequences on record, over 25% of them singletons. Clones ranked in the top ten supply approximately 8% of the sample. Sequencing input: tumor tissue. These receptors all stem from a male donor with retroperitoneal liposarcoma.

A few counts support this clonotype. The chain has TRBV11-3 and TRBJ2-1; a possible D gene is TRBD2 (5 bases). V lost 3 bases, J lost 3 bases, and 12 bases lay in between. The CDR3 has 15 residues. Germline CDR1 is SGHNT and CDR2 is YENEEA. Here the CDR3 reads CASSLSFGNYNEQFF. In DNA form, the CDR3 reads TGTGCCAGCAGCTTGAGCTTCGGGAACTACAATGAGCAGTTCTTC.

The chain couples TRBV4-3 to TRBJ1-2, with 8 bases lining up with TRBD1. The CDR3 loop spans 14 amino acids. Looked up from germline, CDR1 is LGHNA and CDR2 is YSLEER. J gave up 4 bases and V 3 bases, and 4 bases lay outside the gene matches. The CDR3 bases are TGCGCCAGCAGCCAGGCAACAGGGGGCTATGGCTACACCTTC. Translation: CASSQATGGYGYTF.

The chain couples TRBV11-2 to TRBJ2-7; TRBD2 aligns across 14 bases. Germline V gene data show CDR1 as SGHAT and CDR2 as FQNNGV. V shed 1 base and J 5 bases; nucleotides not matched to a gene: 7. This CDR3 region has 17 residues. The CDR3 nucleotides read TGTGCCAGCAGCTTAGCTGCCGGGACTAGCGGGAGCGACGAGCAGTACTTC. Translation gives CASSLAAGTSGSDEQYF.

This clonotype was seen ten or more times. The chain employs TRBV10-3 and TRBJ2-1; D uncertain. Germline V gene lookup returns CDR1 ENHRY and CDR2 SYGVKD. This CDR3 is built from 13 residues. With 2 bases removed from V and 10 bases from J, the gap between germline ends came to 12 bases. The CDR3, as DNA: TGTGCCATCAGTGAGGGGCCAGGTTACGAGCAGTTCTTC. This translates into CAISEGPGYEQFF.

There are a few counts of this clonotype. One end of the junction varies from germline; a read error may be responsible. V and J are TRBV27 and TRBJ2-1, with 7 bases identical to TRBD1. Germline loops: CDR1 MNHEY, CDR2 SMNVEV (reference sequence). The CDR3 length is 14 residues. The CDR3 here is CASISMGQYNEQFF. CDR3 nucleotides: TGTGCCAGCATCTCCATGGGACAGTACAATGAGCAGTTCTTT.

Relative to its sample, this clonotype is large. This chain connects TRBV7-2 to TRBJ2-5, with 8 nucleotides matching TRBD1. The CDR3 covers 15 residues. CDR1 is SGHTA, CDR2 FQGNSA, per germline. Trimming removed 2 bases from V and 2 bases from J; junction bases left unmatched: 4. The CDR3 loop is CASSLRTGNQETQYF. The CDR3 DNA is TGTGCCAGCAGCTTAAGGACAGGGAATCAAGAGACCCAGTACTTC.

This clonotype was recorded many times. The chain has TRBV6-1 and TRBJ2-1; D might be TRBD1 (6 bases). The J call may not be correct, given that the DNA end is closer to TRBJ2-7. Germline lookup yields CDR1 MNHNS and CDR2 SASEGT. The CDR3 consists of 16 residues. CDR3 sequence reads: CASSPRSLTGTYEQYF. CDR3 nucleotide sequence: TGTGCCAGCAGTCCCCGATCTCTTACAGGGACCTACGAGCAGTACTTC.

J is TRBJ2-7 and V is TRBV4-1, with 7 bases identical to TRBD1. Germline CDR1 MGHRA, CDR2 YSYEKL. V was pared by 5 bases and J by 2 bases, with 9 bases of the junction left unmatched. This CDR3 has 15 amino acids. The CDR3 is CASSAGTDETYEQYF. The CDR3 DNA follows: TGCGCCAGCAGCGCCGGGACAGACGAGACCTACGAGCAGTACTTC.

About this clonotype itself: A read error may be the cause here, since a much bigger clone is one base away. The chain employs TRBV6-1 and TRBJ2-3; D perhaps matches TRBD2 (5 bases). Germline CDR1 MNHNS, CDR2 SASEGT. The CDR3 is made up of 13 amino acids. V was shortened by 1 base and J by 14 bases, with 16 bases between the two germline ends. Written as DNA, the CDR3 is TGTGCCAGCAGTGAAGGGGTGATCGGGGAGCTGTATTTT. It codes for CASSEGVIGELYF.

This chain connects TRBV12-3 or TRBV12-4 to TRBJ1-2; no definite D call. V was trimmed by 6 bases and J by 2 bases, leaving 4 bases between them. The CDR3 is 11 amino acids. The CDR3 coding sequence is TGTGCCAGCAGGGAAAACTATGGCTACACCTTC. It translates to CASRENYGYTF.

This clonotype rates as large (0.1 to 1%). The chain employs TRBV6-1 and TRBJ2-1; 8 nucleotides agree with TRBD1. The end of the DNA aligns better with TRBJ2-7, so the J call may be wrong. The CDR3 covers 13 residues. Germline CDR1 MNHNS, CDR2 SASEGT. The CDR3 loop is CASIGQGAYEQYF. The CDR3 DNA reads as TGTGCCAGCATTGGACAGGGAGCCTACGAGCAGTACTTC.

This clonotype is judged medium-sized (0.01 to 0.1%). The chain uses TRBV7-8 and TRBJ2-5; TRBD2 is a possible D gene (6 bases). This CDR3 region has 15 residues. Trimming took off 6 bases at V and 1 base at J, with 15 bases between the two ends. CDR1 and CDR2 from the germline V gene are SGHVS and FQNEAQ. The CDR3 loop is CASSMELGLQETQYF. In nucleotides, the CDR3 is TGTGCCAGCAGTATGGAGTTGGGACTCCAAGAGACCCAGTACTTC.

The chain recombines TRBV6-2 or TRBV6-3 with TRBJ2-2, with TRBD1 matching over 8 bases. V was pared by 7 bases and J by 4 bases, with 2 bases of the junction left unmatched. The CDR3 has 13 amino acids. Germline-derived CDR1 and CDR2 are MNHEY and SVGEGT. In DNA, the CDR3 is TGTGCCAGCAAACAGGGGGTCACCGGGGAGCTGTTTTTT. It is translated as CASKQGVTGELFF.

The rearrangement joins TRBV6-5 to TRBJ2-1; 10 nucleotides agree with TRBD2. Per germline, CDR1 MNHEY and CDR2 SVGAGI. V was pared by 5 bases and J by 5 bases, with 6 bases of the junction left unmatched. The CDR3 spans 15 residues. The CDR3 DNA reads as TGTGCCAGCAGTGTTAGCGGGAGGAATGACAATGAGCAGTTCTTC. This gives the protein CASSVSGRNDNEQFF.

This clonotype has ten or more counts. The chain uses TRBV6-6 and TRBJ2-3; possibly TRBD2 for D (6 bases). This CDR3 is built from 15 residues. Germline CDR1 MNHNY, CDR2 SVGAGI (reference sequence). V lost 2 bases and J 4 bases, leaving 13 bases between the germline ends. This CDR3 is CASSYGTPGADTQYF. The CDR3 coding sequence is TGTGCCAGCAGTTACGGGACTCCGGGGGCAGATACGCAGTATTTT.

The chain links TRBV6-1 to TRBJ2-1, with 10 bases lining up with TRBD2. Germline V gene lookup returns CDR1 MNHNS and CDR2 SASEGT. After removal of 8 bases from V and 0 bases from J, the junction contained 10 bases not matched to a gene. The CDR3 totals 17 residues. The CDR3 here is CASYGLAVVSSYNEQFF. CDR3 nucleotide sequence: TGTGCCAGCTATGGACTAGCGGTAGTTAGCTCCTACAATGAGCAGTTCTTC.

In this sample, this clonotype turned up once. The chain combines TRBV10-3 with TRBJ2-5, with D possibly matching TRBD2 (5 bases). In germline, CDR1 is ENHRY, CDR2 SYGVKD. V lost 3 bases and J 5 bases, leaving 13 bases between the germline ends. This CDR3 is built from 14 residues. The CDR3 region is CAISDHGKSETQYF. In DNA, the CDR3 is TGTGCCATCAGTGACCACGGGAAGTCGGAGACCCAGTACTTC.

The chain joins TRBV12-3 or TRBV12-4 to TRBJ2-5; D not certain. The J call may not be correct, given that the DNA end is closer to TRBJ2-3. This CDR3 contains 12 residues. The CDR3 region has the DNA TGTGCCAGCAGTGTGGCCCGAGATACGCAGTATTTT. As protein: CASSVARDTQYF.

By proportion, this clonotype is medium-sized. J is TRBJ2-1 and V is TRBV7-2; possibly TRBD2 for D (6 bases). The CDR3 consists of 16 residues. Germline-derived CDR1 and CDR2 are SGHTA and FQGNSA. V lost 1 base to trimming and J lost 5 bases, with 15 bases between them. In DNA, the CDR3 is TGTGCCAGCAGCTTAGTCGGCGGAGGGTCTCACAATGAGCAGTTCTTC. Amino acids: CASSLVGGGSHNEQFF.

Within the sample, this clonotype is medium-sized. CDR3 DNA: TGTGCCAGCAGCCAGAGCAGGGTGGAGCAGTACTTC. Amino acid sequence: CASSQSRVEQYF. The chain recombines TRBV7-8 with TRBJ2-4; tentative D call: TRBD1 (5 bases). V was clipped by 5 bases and J by 13 bases, with 15 bases between them. The CDR3 runs 12 residues. The germline CDR1 and CDR2 sequences are SGHVS and FQNEAQ.

This clonotype showed up just a few times. Because the CDR3 is missing its conserved closing phenylalanine or tryptophan, this is likely a read error. The genes are TRBV6-1 and TRBJ2-5, with a tentative D call TRBD1 (6 bases). The CDR3 consists of 15 residues. The V gene lost 1 base and the J gene lost 1 base, with 10 bases spanning the gap. Germline CDR1 and CDR2: MNHNS and SASEGT. As DNA, the CDR3 is TGTGCCAGCAGTGAAGGGTCAGGGGCCCAAGAGACCCAGTACTGT. This sequence encodes CASSEGSGAQETQYC.

This clonotype was seen many times. The genes are TRBV24-1 and TRBJ2-5, with TRBD2 matching 8 bases. Germline loops: CDR1 KGHDR, CDR2 SFDVKD. V shed 0 bases, J shed 3 bases, and the junction held 5 bases outside the gene matches. The CDR3 is made up of 16 amino acids. The CDR3 bases are TGTGCCACCAGTGATTTGCATTTCGGGGGGGAAGAGACCCAGTACTTC. Protein: CATSDLHFGGEETQYF.